This T cell receptor (beta chain) derives from a study of cytomegalovirus exposure and HLA in healthy donors. Deletions cut 6 bases from V and 5 bases from J, with 16 bases between. The CDR3 runs 14 residues. CDR1 and CDR2 (germline): GTSNPN, SVGIG (reference sequence). The PCR made use of 60 Vbeta and 13 Jbeta primers. Only in-frame clones appear in the TCRdb table, and some are missing; sequencing was by immunoSEQ multiplex PCR. The sample includes roughly 130,000 clones, 8.5% of them seen just once. In regard to this clone: Antigen: not known.

Study-level results: The study designated 150 or so TCR beta chains cytomegalovirus-associated.

Sequenced: PBMCs. The clonotype was recovered from a man in his forties in good health and CMV-seronegative. The chain has TRBV30 and TRBJ1-4, with D perhaps TRBD1 (5 bases). The CDR3 here is CACNGDGGNEKLFF. CDR3 DNA: TGTGCCTGTAATGGGGACGGGGGAAATGAAAAACTGTTTTTT. Full variable domain (missing parts from reference TRBV30 and TRBJ1-4): SQTIHQWPATLVQPVGSPLSLECTVEGTSNPNLYWYRQAAGRGLQLLFYSVGIGQISSEVPQNLSASRPQDRQFILSSKKLLLSDSGFYLCACNGDGGNEKLFFGSGTQLSVL.